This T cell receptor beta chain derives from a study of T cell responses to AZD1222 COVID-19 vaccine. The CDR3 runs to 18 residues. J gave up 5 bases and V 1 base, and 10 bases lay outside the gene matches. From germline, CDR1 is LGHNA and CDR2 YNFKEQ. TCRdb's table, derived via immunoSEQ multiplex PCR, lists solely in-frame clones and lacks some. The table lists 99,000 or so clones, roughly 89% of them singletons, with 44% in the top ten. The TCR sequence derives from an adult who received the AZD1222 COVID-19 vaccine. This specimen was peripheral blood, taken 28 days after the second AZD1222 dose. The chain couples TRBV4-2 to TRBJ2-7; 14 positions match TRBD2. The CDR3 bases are TGTGCCAGCAGCCAAGGGGGAGGGACTAGCGGGAGCGGAGACGAGCAGTACTTC. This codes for CASSQGGGTSGSGDEQYF.